This T cell receptor (beta chain) was found in a study of blood T cells in healthy people across ages. Overall study: Per two T cells, template switching captured roughly one barcoded beta molecule.

In the case of this clonotype: Its antigen is unidentified.

PCR was performed a second time for about 6 to 11 cycles using a sample-barcoded 5' primer and a J-beta primer mix. TCRdb re-called the 5' RACE reads with MiXCR, one entry per CDR3 protein. The table records hundreds of thousands of distinct CDR3 sequences, approximately 47% of them present only once. V gave up 8 bases and J gave up 10 bases; unmatched junction bases: 10. This CDR3 has 12 residues. The germline gives CDR1 LGHDT, CDR2 YNNKEL (reference sequence). Study observations and caveats: The donors' CMV status was not determined, possibly confounding changes in expanded clonotypes.

The chain combines TRBV3-1 with TRBJ2-7; 8 positions agree with TRBD2. This receptor was taken from a man in his 60s in good health. The material sequenced was blood. The CDR3 nucleotides read TGTGCCAGCCCCGGACTAGCAGACACCCAGTACTTC. This codes for CASPGLADTQYF.